The subject of this entry is one TCR beta chain. Antigen specificity is unknown. This was a survey-level run. TCRdb's table, derived via immunoSEQ multiplex PCR, lists solely in-frame clones and lacks some. The table includes approximately 27,000 clones, roughly 79% detected once. The data belong to a study of STAT5B mutations in CD4+ large granular lymphocyte leukemia. There are 15 residues in the CDR3. V was clipped by 3 bases and J by 2 bases, with 11 bases between them. CDR1 is MRHNA, CDR2 SNTAGT, per germline. Whole-study findings and limits: Without putative leukemic clones, patient CD4-sorted repertoires remained more clonal than healthy CD4+ repertoires. Top patient clones used TRBV06 genes more often: 8/27 versus 2/35 in controls.

This chain joins TRBV6-4 and TRBJ2-1; D is unresolved. Sample: CD4+ T cells from blood buffy coats. The sequence came from a human donor in good health. This chain's CDR3 is CASSESPVAYNEQFF. CDR3 coding DNA: TGTGCCAGCAGTGAATCTCCCGTCGCCTACAATGAGCAGTTCTTC.